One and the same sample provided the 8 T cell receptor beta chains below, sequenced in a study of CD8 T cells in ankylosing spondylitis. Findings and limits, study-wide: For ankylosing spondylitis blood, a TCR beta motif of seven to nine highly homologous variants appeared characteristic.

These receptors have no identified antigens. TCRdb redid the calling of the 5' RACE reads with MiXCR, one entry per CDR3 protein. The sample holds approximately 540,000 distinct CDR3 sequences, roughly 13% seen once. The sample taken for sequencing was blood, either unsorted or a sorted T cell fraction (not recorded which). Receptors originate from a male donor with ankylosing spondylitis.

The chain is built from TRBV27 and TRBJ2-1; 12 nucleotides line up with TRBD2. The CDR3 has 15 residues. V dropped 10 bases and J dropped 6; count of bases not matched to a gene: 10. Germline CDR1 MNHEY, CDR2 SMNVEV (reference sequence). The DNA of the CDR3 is TGTGCCATTGCCCCCGGGACTAGCGGGTCCAATGAGCAGTTCTTC. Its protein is CAIAPGTSGSNEQFF.

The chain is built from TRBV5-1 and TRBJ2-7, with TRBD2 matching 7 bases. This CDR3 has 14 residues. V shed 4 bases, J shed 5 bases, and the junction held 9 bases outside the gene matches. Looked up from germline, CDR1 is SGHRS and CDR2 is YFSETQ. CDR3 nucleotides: TGCGCCAGCAGCCCGGGACTACTAGTCGACGAGCAGTACTTC. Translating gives CASSPGLLVDEQYF.

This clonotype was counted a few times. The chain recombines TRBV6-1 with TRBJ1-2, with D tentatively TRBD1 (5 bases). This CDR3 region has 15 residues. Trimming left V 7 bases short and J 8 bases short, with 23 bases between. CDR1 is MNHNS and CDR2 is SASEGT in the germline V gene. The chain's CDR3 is CASTPLGGGVWGYTF. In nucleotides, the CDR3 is TGTGCCAGCACCCCACTCGGGGGGGGGGTGTGGGGCTACACCTTC.

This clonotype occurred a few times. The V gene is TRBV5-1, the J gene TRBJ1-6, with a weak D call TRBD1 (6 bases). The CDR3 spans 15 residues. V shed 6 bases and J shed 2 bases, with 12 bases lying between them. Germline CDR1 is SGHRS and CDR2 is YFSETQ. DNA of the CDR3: TGCGCCAGCAAAAGACAGGCAACCTATAATTCACCCCTCCACTTT. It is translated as CASKRQATYNSPLHF.

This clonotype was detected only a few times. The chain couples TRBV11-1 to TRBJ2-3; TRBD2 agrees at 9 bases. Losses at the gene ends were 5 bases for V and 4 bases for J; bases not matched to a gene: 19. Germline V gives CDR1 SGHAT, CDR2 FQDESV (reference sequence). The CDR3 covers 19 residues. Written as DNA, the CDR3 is TGTGCCAGCAGCCCATCCCGAGGGGCGGGAGGGCCTGGCCCAGATACGCAGTATTTT. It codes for CASSPSRGAGGPGPDTQYF.

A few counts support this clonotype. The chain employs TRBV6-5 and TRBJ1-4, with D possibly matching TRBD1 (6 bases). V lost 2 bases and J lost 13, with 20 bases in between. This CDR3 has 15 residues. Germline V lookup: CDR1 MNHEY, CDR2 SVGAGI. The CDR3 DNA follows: TGTGCCAGCAGTTACCGACACGAGACAGGCGGCGCACTGTTTTTT. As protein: CASSYRHETGGALFF.

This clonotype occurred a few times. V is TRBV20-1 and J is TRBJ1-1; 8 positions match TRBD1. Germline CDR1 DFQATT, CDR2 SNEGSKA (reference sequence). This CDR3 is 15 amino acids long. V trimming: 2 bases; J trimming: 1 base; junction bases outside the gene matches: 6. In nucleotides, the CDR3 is TGCAGTGCTAGACACTTGGACAGGGCGAACACTGAAGCTTTCTTT. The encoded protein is CSARHLDRANTEAFF.

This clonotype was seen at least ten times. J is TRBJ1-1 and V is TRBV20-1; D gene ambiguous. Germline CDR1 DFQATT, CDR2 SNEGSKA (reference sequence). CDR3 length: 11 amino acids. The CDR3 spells CTPGGYTEAFF. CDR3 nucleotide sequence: TGCACCCCCGGCGGCTACACTGAAGCTTTCTTT.